This T cell receptor beta chain was found in a study of T cells in Graves' hyperthyroidism and ophthalmopathy. Amplification of TCR beta CDR3 regions was performed using RNA transcripts as template. RT-PCR in the first round (using the HTBI primer set) targeted the TCR CDR3. TCRdb redid the calling of the multiplex PCR reads with MiXCR, one entry per CDR3 protein. This sample has about 680,000 distinct CDR3 sequences, with just over 35% found just once. The junction had 15 bases not matched to a gene; V was cut back by 3 bases and J by 2 bases. The CDR3 extends over 19 amino acids. The germline CDR1 and CDR2 sequences are SGHRS and YFSETQ.

The clonotype comes from a woman between 40 and 55 years old with Graves' hyperthyroidism. The J gene is TRBJ2-2, the V gene TRBV5-1, with 8 bases identical to TRBD1. The sequenced material came from blood. The CDR3 loop is CASSSSPTTRGLNTGELFF. CDR3 coding DNA: TGCGCCAGCAGCTCCTCACCAACTACCAGGGGGCTAAACACCGGGGAGCTGTTTTTT.